This is a list of T cell receptor beta chains from one sample in a study of preoperative IRX-2 immunotherapy in early breast cancer. Using immunoSEQ multiplex PCR, the repertoire was profiled, and TCRdb retains in-frame clones only, with some absent. The profile shows about 26,000 clones, roughly four fifths of them singletons. The sequences come from lymph node tissue, collected after IRX-2 immunotherapy. The receptor source for this set is a human donor with breast cancer. The CDR3 runs from the conserved cysteine through the conserved F or W. A D gene is named only where the DNA matches it firmly. Clone size, where shown, is once, few, many, or a class for clones that have expanded.

d_call	v_call	clone_size	j_call	cdr3_nt	cdr3_aa
NA	TRBV6-8	NA	TRBJ2-7	TGTGCCAGCAGCGTTTCCTCCTACGAGCAGTACTTC	CASSVSSYEQYF
TRBD1	TRBV15	few	TRBJ2-2	TGTGCCACCAGCAGTACAGGGGGCACCGGGGAGCTGTTTTTT	CATSSTGGTGELFF
TRBD1	TRBV7-2	few	TRBJ1-2	TGTGCCAGCAGCGCGGGACAGGGCTATGGCTACACCTTC	CASSAGQGYGYTF
NA	TRBV5-1	NA	TRBJ2-1	TGCGCCAGCAGGACGGGGGAAACCTCCTACAATGAGCAGTTCTTC	CASRTGETSYNEQFF
TRBD2	TRBV5-1	once	TRBJ2-7	TGCGCCAGCAGCCGACTAGCGGGAGCAGACGAGCAGTACTTC	CASSRLAGADEQYF
NA	TRBV5-1	NA	TRBJ1-1	TGCGCCAGCAGCTTGGCCGGGCGGAACACTGAAGCTTTCTTT	CASSLAGRNTEAFF
NA	TRBV11-3	NA	TRBJ2-5	TGTGCCAGCAGCCCAATGGGGACCGCCGAACGGACCCAGTACTTC	CASSPMGTAERTQYF
TRBD1	TRBV11-3	NA	TRBJ2-2	TGTGCCAGCAGCTCGGGACAGGGTTCGTACACCGGGGAGCTGTTTTTT	CASSSGQGSYTGELFF
NA	TRBV7-8	NA	TRBJ1-1	TGTGCCAGCAGCTTACGCCCGAACACTGAAGCTTTCTTT	CASSLRPNTEAFF
NA	TRBV2	NA	TRBJ1-4	TGTGCCAGCAGTGACGGGCTCGAAAAACTGTTTTTT	CASSDGLEKLFF
NA	TRBV29-1	NA	TRBJ2-7	TGCAGCGCTAGAGGGGGGGGTGCCTACGAGCAGTACTTC	CSARGGGAYEQYF
NA	TRBV11-1	NA	TRBJ1-5	TGTGCCAGCAGCTTAGATTACTATAGCAATCAGCCCCAGCATTTT	CASSLDYYSNQPQHF
TRBD2	TRBV7-6	NA	TRBJ2-1	TGTGCCAGCAGCTTCCGACTAGCCCTTAGCTCCTACAATGAGCAGTTCTTC	CASSFRLALSSYNEQFF
NA	TRBV19	few	TRBJ2-2	TGTGCCAGTAGTAGTCCCAGGAGTACGAACACCGGGGAGCTGTTTTTT	CASSSPRSTNTGELFF
NA	TRBV6-8	NA	TRBJ2-2	TGTGCCAGCAGGACGACAGCTTTGGAAGCCGGGGAGCTGTTTTTT	CASRTTALEAGELFF
NA	TRBV19	NA	TRBJ1-2	TGTGCCAGTAGTCTGTCCTTGGGGTATGGCTACACCTTC	CASSLSLGYGYTF
TRBD1	TRBV27	NA	TRBJ2-3	TGTGCCAGCAGTCTTCTACCGGGACAGGGAACAGATACGCAGTATTTT	CASSLLPGQGTDTQYF
NA	TRBV7-1	NA	TRBJ2-7	TGTGCCAGCAGTACACTGAGCTCCTACGAGCAGTACTTC	CASSTLSSYEQYF
TRBD2	TRBV29-1	NA	TRBJ2-3	TGCAGCGTTGTTCTTGGGACTAGCGGCACAGATACGCAGTATTTT	CSVVLGTSGTDTQYF
TRBD2	TRBV10-3	few	TRBJ2-7	TGTGCCATCAGTGAGACTAGCGGGAGGGAGTACGAGCAGTACTTC	CAISETSGREYEQYF
NA	TRBV19	NA	TRBJ2-5	TGTGCCAGTAGTAGACAGTTACAAGAGACCCAGTACTTC	CASSRQLQETQYF
TRBD1	TRBV6-8	NA	TRBJ2-3	TGTGCCAGCAGCGACAGGGCCCTCACAGATACGCAGTATTTT	CASSDRALTDTQYF
TRBD1	TRBV19	NA	TRBJ1-2	TGTGCCAGTAGTATCTCCGGGACAGGGGACTATGGCTACACCTTC	CASSISGTGDYGYTF
NA	TRBV7-7	NA	TRBJ1-5	TGTGCCAGCAGCGAGGCAGGGAAAAATCAGCCCCAGCATTTT	CASSEAGKNQPQHF
NA	TRBV12-2	NA	TRBJ2-2	TGTGCCGCCCGGCCTAACCTTAACACCGGGGAGCTGTTTTTT	CAARPNLNTGELFF
NA	TRBV11-3	NA	TRBJ2-5	TGTGCCAGCAGCAGAACGGGACTTCCGCAAGAGACCCAGTACTTC	CASSRTGLPQETQYF
TRBD2	TRBV5-1	NA	TRBJ2-5	TGCGCCAGCAGCCCTGATCTAGCGGGAGGGAGGGAGACCCAGTACTTC	CASSPDLAGGRETQYF
NA	TRBV22-1	NA	TRBJ2-7	TGTGCCAGCAGTTTACCGGGACGGGGGGACTACGAGCAGTACTTC	CASSLPGRGDYEQYF
TRBD2	TRBV15	NA	TRBJ2-3	TGTGCCACCAGCAGATACGCGGCTAGCGGGACAATCACAGATACGCAGTATTTT	CATSRYAASGTITDTQYF
NA	TRBV19	NA	TRBJ1-1	TGTGCCAGTAGTACCAGGGGATCGAACACTGAAGCTTTCTTT	CASSTRGSNTEAFF
NA	TRBV1	NA	TRBJ2-2	TGCGCCAGCAGCCCGCGACTAGTCCCCGACACCGGGGAGCTGTTTTTT	CASSPRLVPDTGELFF
TRBD2	TRBV6-8	NA	TRBJ2-4	TGTGCCAGCAGCGGACTAGCCGAGGGGTCAAAAAACATTCAGTACTTC	CASSGLAEGSKNIQYF
TRBD1	TRBV11-3	NA	TRBJ1-1	TGTGCCAGCAGCCCGGGACAGGGCCCGGGCACTGAAGCTTTCTTT	CASSPGQGPGTEAFF
NA	TRBV18	NA	TRBJ2-7	TGTGCCAGCTCACCACCCTTACTAGGGGCCTACGAGCAGTACTTC	CASSPPLLGAYEQYF
TRBD1	TRBV11-3	NA	TRBJ2-3	TGTGCCAGCAGCTTTGTGCAGGGGGCTATTACAGATACGCAGTATTTT	CASSFVQGAITDTQYF
NA	TRBV6-8	NA	TRBJ1-5	TGTGCCAGCAGTAACCGGGGGAATCAGCCCCAGCATTTT	CASSNRGNQPQHF
TRBD1	TRBV6-8	NA	TRBJ2-4	TGTGCCAGCCGTTCAGGGGGCGGAGGCAAAAACATTCAGTACTTC	CASRSGGGGKNIQYF
NA	TRBV29-1	NA	TRBJ1-1	TGCAGCGTTGAAGAGACATCCGGGACTGAAGCTTTCTTT	CSVEETSGTEAFF
NA	TRBV28	NA	TRBJ1-2	TGTGCCAGCAGCACAACAGTGTTTTATGGCTACACCTTC	CASSTTVFYGYTF
NA	TRBV5-1	NA	TRBJ2-7	TGCGCCAGCAGCGAGGGATCTTACCTGTCCGAGCAGTACTTC	CASSEGSYLSEQYF
NA	TRBV5-1	NA	TRBJ1-2	TGCGCCAGCTCTCATCGGACAGCCTCTGGCTCCTATGGCTACACCTTC	CASSHRTASGSYGYTF
NA	TRBV11-3	NA	TRBJ1-1	TGTGCCAGCAGCTACGGAGGATTGGAGGGCAGGTCTGAAGCTTTCTTT	CASSYGGLEGRSEAFF
NA	TRBV6-8	NA	TRBJ2-1	TGTGCCAGCAGCTCACAGGGTAATGAGCAGTTCTTC	CASSSQGNEQFF
TRBD1	TRBV5-1	NA	TRBJ1-4	TGCGCCAGCAACATCAAACCACAGGGGGCACAGGGGAATGAAAAACTGTTTTTT	CASNIKPQGAQGNEKLFF
TRBD2	TRBV6-8	NA	TRBJ2-7	TGTGCCATCAGGGAGGGGAACTACGAGCAGTACTTC	CAIREGNYEQYF
TRBD2	TRBV19	NA	TRBJ2-2	TGTGCCAGTAGTCACAACATACAAACTAGCGGGAGAGGGGTCGGGGAGCTGTTTTTT	CASSHNIQTSGRGVGELFF
TRBD1	TRBV11-3	NA	TRBJ1-1	TGTGCCAGCAGCTCATCGGACAGGAAGAACACTGAAGCTTTCTTT	CASSSSDRKNTEAFF
NA	TRBV18	NA	TRBJ1-1	TGTGCCAGCTCACCATTAATCGGATACACTGAAGCTTTCTTT	CASSPLIGYTEAFF
NA	TRBV18	NA	TRBJ2-2	TGTGCCAGCTCACCGGCCGGGACGGATGGCCGGGAGCTGTTTTTT	CASSPAGTDGRELFF
TRBD1	TRBV5-1	NA	TRBJ1-1	TGCGCCAGCAGCTTGGGAGGGACAGCTAACACTGAAGCTTTCTTT	CASSLGGTANTEAFF
NA	TRBV15	NA	TRBJ1-4	TGTGCCACCAGCAGTGCAACGGGTAGTAAGGAAAAACTGTTTTTT	CATSSATGSKEKLFF